This TCR beta chain was obtained from a study of blood T cells in healthy people across ages. For the study at large: Template switching picked up about one barcoded beta molecule for each two T cells.

Germline loops: CDR1 KGHDR, CDR2 SFDVKD. V lost 5 bases, J lost 0 bases, and 11 bases lay in between. This CDR3 spans 15 amino acids. A second PCR, run for roughly 7 to 11 cycles, used a sample-barcoded 5' primer plus a J-beta primer mix. TCRdb reprocessed the 5' RACE reads via MiXCR and lists one record per CDR3 protein. The sample lists fewer than 700,000 distinct CDR3 sequences, around 48% seen once, with 20% to 25% in the top ten. Healthy Caucasian individuals from Russia aged roughly 6 to 100 served as donors. J is TRBJ2-3 and V is TRBV24-1; D is possibly TRBD1 (5 bases). The receptor comes from a man aged 80 or over in good health. Specimen: blood. CDR3 sequence (DNA): TGTGCCACCAGTGTCGACCAGGGAAGCACAGATACGCAGTATTTT. Its protein is CATSVDQGSTDTQYF.